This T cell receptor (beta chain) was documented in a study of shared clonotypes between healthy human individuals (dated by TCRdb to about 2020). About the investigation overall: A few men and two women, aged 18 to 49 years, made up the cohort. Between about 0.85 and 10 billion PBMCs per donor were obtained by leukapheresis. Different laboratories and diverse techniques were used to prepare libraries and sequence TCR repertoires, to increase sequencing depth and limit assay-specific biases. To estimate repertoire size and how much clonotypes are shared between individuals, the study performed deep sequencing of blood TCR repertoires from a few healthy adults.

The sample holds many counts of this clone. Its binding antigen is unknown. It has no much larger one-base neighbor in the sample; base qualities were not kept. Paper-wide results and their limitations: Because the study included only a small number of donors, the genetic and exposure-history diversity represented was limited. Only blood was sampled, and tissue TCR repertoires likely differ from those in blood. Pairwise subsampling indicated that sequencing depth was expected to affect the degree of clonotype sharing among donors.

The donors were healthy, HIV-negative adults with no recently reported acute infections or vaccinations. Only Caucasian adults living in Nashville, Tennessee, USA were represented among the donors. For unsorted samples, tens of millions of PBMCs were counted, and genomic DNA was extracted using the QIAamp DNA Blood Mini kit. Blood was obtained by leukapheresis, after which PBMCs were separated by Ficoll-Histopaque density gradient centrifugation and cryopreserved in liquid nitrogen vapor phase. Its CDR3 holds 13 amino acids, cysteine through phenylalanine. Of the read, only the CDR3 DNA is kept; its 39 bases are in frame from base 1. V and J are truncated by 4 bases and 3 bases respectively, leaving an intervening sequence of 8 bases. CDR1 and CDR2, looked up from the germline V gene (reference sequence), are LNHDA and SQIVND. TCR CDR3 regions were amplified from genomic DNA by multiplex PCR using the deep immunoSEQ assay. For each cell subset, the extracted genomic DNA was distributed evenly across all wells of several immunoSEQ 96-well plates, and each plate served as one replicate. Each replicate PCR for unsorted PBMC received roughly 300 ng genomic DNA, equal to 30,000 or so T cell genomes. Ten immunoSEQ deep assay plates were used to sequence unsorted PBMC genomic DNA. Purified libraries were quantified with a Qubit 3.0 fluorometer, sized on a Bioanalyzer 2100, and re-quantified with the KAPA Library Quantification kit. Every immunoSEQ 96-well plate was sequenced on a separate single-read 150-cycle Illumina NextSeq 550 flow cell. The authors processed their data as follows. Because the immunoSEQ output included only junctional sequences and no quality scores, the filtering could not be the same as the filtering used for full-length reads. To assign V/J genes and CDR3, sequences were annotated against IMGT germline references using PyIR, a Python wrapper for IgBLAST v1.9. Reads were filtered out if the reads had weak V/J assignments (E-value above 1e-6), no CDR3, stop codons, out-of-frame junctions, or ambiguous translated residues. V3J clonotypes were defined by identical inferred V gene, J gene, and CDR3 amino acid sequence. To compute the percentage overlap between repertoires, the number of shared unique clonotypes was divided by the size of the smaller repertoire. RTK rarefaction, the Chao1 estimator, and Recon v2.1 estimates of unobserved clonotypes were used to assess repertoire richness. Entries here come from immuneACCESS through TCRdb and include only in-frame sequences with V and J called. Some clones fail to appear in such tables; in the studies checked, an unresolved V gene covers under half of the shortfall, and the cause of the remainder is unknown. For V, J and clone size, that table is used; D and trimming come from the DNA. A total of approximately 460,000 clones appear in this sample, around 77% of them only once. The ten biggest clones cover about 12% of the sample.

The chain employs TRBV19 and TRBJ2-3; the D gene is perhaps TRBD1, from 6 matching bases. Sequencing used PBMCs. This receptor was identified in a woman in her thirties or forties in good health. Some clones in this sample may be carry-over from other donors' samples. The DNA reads TGTGCCAGTAGTACAACAGGGACAGATACGCAGTATTTT. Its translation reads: CASSTTGTDTQYF. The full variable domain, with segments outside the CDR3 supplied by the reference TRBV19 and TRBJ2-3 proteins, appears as DGGITQSPKYLFRKEGQNVTLSCEQNLNHDAMYWYRQDPGQGLRLIYYSQIVNDFQKGDIAEGYSVSREKKESFPLTVTSAQKNPTAFYLCASSTTGTDTQYFGPGTRLTVL.